Listed here are 13 T cell receptor beta chains from one sample, sequenced in a study of PD-1 blockade in classical Hodgkin lymphoma. The protocol was immunoSEQ multiplex PCR, while the TCRdb copy is restricted to in-frame clones and leaves out a portion. Here the sample spans under 20,000 clones, 60% to 80% being singletons. Time point in this sample: cycle 4 day 1 (C4D1), after around six weeks of nivolumab. Relapse after autologous stem cell transplantation occurred in every patient, and brentuximab vedotin exposure varied. Purification of CD4+ T cells from thawed PBMCs was performed via magnetic negative selection. The specimen was CD4+ T cells from blood, collected before the fourth cycle of nivolumab. The receptor set was obtained from a human donor with classical Hodgkin lymphoma.

This sequence joins TRBV9 and TRBJ2-1; TRBD2 aligns across 7 bases. Germline-derived CDR1 and CDR2 are SGDLS and YYNGEE. The CDR3 is 18 amino acids. V lost 0 bases to trimming and J lost 7 bases; unmatched junction nucleotides: 16. This chain's CDR3 is CASSVAPFGAGVRNEQFF. The CDR3 DNA sequence: TGTGCCAGCAGCGTAGCCCCTTTTGGGGCGGGAGTAAGGAATGAGCAGTTCTTC.

The V and J genes are TRBV7-9 and TRBJ1-1, with 7 bases matching TRBD1. There are 14 residues in the CDR3. Germline CDR1 reads SEHNR; CDR2 reads FQNEAQ (reference sequence). V was pared by 4 bases and J by 1 base, with 3 bases of the junction left unmatched. Here the CDR3 reads CASSSGTENTEAFF. DNA of the CDR3: TGTGCCAGCAGCTCCGGGACAGAGAACACTGAAGCTTTCTTT. Full variable domain (remainder filled in from reference TRBV7-9 and TRBJ1-1): DTGVSQNPRHKITKRGQNVTFRCDPISEHNRLYWYRQTLGQGPEFLTYFQNEAQLEKSRLLSDRFSAERPKGSFSTLEIQRTEQGDSAMYLCASSSGTENTEAFFGQGTRLTVV.

This clone has a handful of counts. The V and J genes are TRBV28 and TRBJ1-1; perhaps TRBD1 as D (6 bases). This CDR3 is built from 14 residues. Germline CDR1 MDHEN, CDR2 SYDVKM. The V end was cut by 5 bases, the J end by 1 base, with 11 bases between. CDR3 residues: CASSTLQGNTEAFF. CDR3 nucleotides: TGTGCCAGCAGTACACTACAGGGGAACACTGAAGCTTTCTTT.

This chain connects TRBV13 to TRBJ2-1; 10 nucleotides line up with TRBD2. V lost 6 bases, J lost 1 base, and 3 bases stayed unmatched. Per the germline V gene, CDR1 is PRHDT and CDR2 is FYEKMQ (reference sequence). The CDR3 has 15 amino acids. CDR3 loop: CASRIAGGSYNEQFF. The CDR3 DNA is TGTGCCAGCAGAATAGCGGGAGGTTCCTACAATGAGCAGTTCTTC.

This sequence joins TRBV7-9 and TRBJ2-1, with TRBD2 identical over 10 bases. V lost 6 bases and J lost 0; bases outside the gene matches: 2. This CDR3 comprises 15 residues. In germline, CDR1 is SEHNR, CDR2 FQNEAQ (reference sequence). DNA for the CDR3: TGTGCCAGCAGACCTAGCGGGAGCTCCTACAATGAGCAGTTCTTC. It translates to CASRPSGSSYNEQFF.

The genes are TRBV7-2 and TRBJ2-3; 9 positions agree with TRBD2. Germline CDR1 is SGHTA and CDR2 is FQGNSA. V lost 5 bases and J lost 7; bases outside the gene matches: 7. The CDR3 length is 14 residues. This CDR3 is CASSPGLATNTQYF. CDR3 in DNA: TGTGCCAGCAGCCCGGGACTAGCTACGAATACGCAGTATTTT.

The V and J genes are TRBV5-4 and TRBJ1-2; D is ambiguous. V was shortened by 2 bases and J by 5 bases, with 13 bases between the two germline ends. From germline, CDR1 is SGHNT and CDR2 YYREEE (reference sequence). This CDR3 is 14 amino acids long. The CDR3 DNA is TGTGCCAGCAGCTTATCGGGGTATGGGTATGGCTACACCTTC. Protein: CASSLSGYGYGYTF.

The chain combines TRBV6-6 with TRBJ2-5, with a tentative D call TRBD1 (6 bases). Trimming took 5 bases from V and 5 from J, leaving 9 bases between them. The CDR3 length is 12 residues. CDR1 is MNHNY and CDR2 is SVGAGI in the germline V gene (reference sequence). CDR3 coding DNA: TGTGCCAGCAGTCCTACAGGGGAGACCCAGTACTTC. As protein: CASSPTGETQYF.

The chain employs TRBV10-3 and TRBJ2-2; maybe TRBD1 (5 bases). Germline V gives CDR1 ENHRY, CDR2 SYGVKD. The V and J ends lost 11 bases and 0 bases respectively, with 10 bases between them. The CDR3 is made up of 13 amino acids. The chain's CDR3 is CAAQGTNTGELFF. As DNA, the CDR3 is TGTGCCGCCCAGGGTACGAACACCGGGGAGCTGTTTTTT.

V usage is TRBV5-6 and J usage is TRBJ1-1, with a possible D match to TRBD1 (5 bases). This CDR3 region has 16 residues. Trimming cost V 0 bases and J 4 bases, with 16 bases left between them. Germline V CDR1 and CDR2: SGHDT, YYEEEE. The chain's CDR3 is CASSLGHHRMGTEAFF. The CDR3 DNA reads TGTGCCAGCAGCTTGGGGCACCACAGGATGGGCACTGAAGCTTTCTTT.

This clone came up once. The chain couples TRBV2 to TRBJ1-5, with D unresolved. The CDR3 totals 13 residues. Germline-derived CDR1 and CDR2 are SNHLY and FYNNEI. The V end was cut by 3 bases, the J end by 4 bases, with 7 bases between. The CDR3 region has the DNA TGTGCCAGCAGTGACTCGGAAAATCAGCCCCAGCATTTT. It encodes CASSDSENQPQHF.

This chain uses TRBV7-2 with TRBJ2-3; 8 bases are a match to TRBD1. Germline CDR1 SGHTA, CDR2 FQGNSA. The CDR3 has 15 amino acids. V lost 3 bases to trimming and J lost 11 bases; unmatched junction nucleotides: 13. Here the CDR3 reads CASSFRQGSTEGQYF. CDR3 DNA: TGTGCCAGCAGCTTTAGACAGGGGTCTACGGAGGGGCAGTATTTT.

The chain combines TRBV7-2 with TRBJ1-2; TRBD1 agrees at 11 bases. Germline-derived CDR1 and CDR2 are SGHTA and FQGNSA. With 5 bases clipped from V and 6 bases from J, the junction kept 5 bases outside the gene matches. This CDR3 has 14 residues. This chain's CDR3 is CASSSWTGGNGYTF. The CDR3 DNA sequence: TGTGCCAGCAGCAGCTGGACAGGGGGCAATGGCTACACCTTC. Combining the CDR3 with reference TRBV7-2 and TRBJ1-2 gives the whole variable domain GAGVSQSPSNKVTEKGKDVELRCDPISGHTALYWYRQSLGQGLEFLIYFQGNSAPDKSGLPSDRFSAERTGGSVSTLTIQRTQQEDSAVYLCASSSWTGGNGYTFGSGTRLTVV.